This T cell receptor (beta chain) appears in the sequencing data of a study of T and B cells in COVID-19 patients. This clonotype was seen more than once but under ten times. BIOMED2 TRB-A/B primer pools were used in multiplex TRB PCR. One entry per CDR3 protein, called by TCRdb with MiXCR from the multiplex PCR reads. The sample lists approximately 26,000 distinct CDR3 sequences, approximately 32% occurring once. CDR3 length: 19 amino acids. J was trimmed by 0 bases and V by 0 bases; bases with no gene match: 5. Germline CDR1 is ENHRY and CDR2 is SYGVKD. Blood genomic DNA input for TRB amplification was roughly 220-500 ng.

The receptor was isolated from a human donor who had recovered from COVID-19. The chain links TRBV10-3 to TRBJ2-7; TRBD2 aligns across 16 bases. Sequenced sample: blood. The CDR3 protein is CAISESGGLAGGTSYEQYF. CDR3 sequence (DNA): TGTGCCATCAGTGAGTCGGGGGGACTAGCGGGAGGGACCTCCTACGAGCAGTACTTC.